The 18 T cell receptor beta chains below were found in one sample sequenced in a study of blood T cells in healthy people across ages. Primed by a sample-barcoded 5' primer and a J-beta primer mix, a second PCR proceeded for 7 to 11 cycles. MiXCR was run by TCRdb on the 5' RACE reads, yielding one entry per CDR3 protein. The sample comprises nearly 800,000 distinct CDR3 sequences, more than 20% of which are singletons, and roughly 3.5% rests with the top ten. The same specimen was also included in a second study, on T cells of mothers and their children.

The sample taken for sequencing was blood. These receptors came from a boy aged 10-17 years in good health.

This clonotype was counted a few times. The V call is TRBV4-2, the J call TRBJ2-5; 9 nucleotides agree with TRBD2. CDR1 LGHNA and CDR2 YNFKEQ come from the germline V gene. J lost 1 base, V lost 4 bases, and 7 bases had no gene match. This CDR3 region has 16 residues. The CDR3 loop reads CASSRRLAEGQETQYF. The DNA of the CDR3 is TGTGCCAGCAGCCGACGACTAGCGGAGGGCCAAGAGACCCAGTACTTC.

V gene TRBV4-3 combines with J gene TRBJ2-7; TRBD1 matches at 11 bases. After removal of 8 bases from V and 2 bases from J, the junction contained 5 bases not matched to a gene. The CDR3 sequence is 14 residues long. Germline CDR1 is LGHNA and CDR2 is YSLEER. The CDR3: CASSMGQGAYEQYF. CDR3 DNA sequence: TGCGCCAGCTCTATGGGACAGGGGGCCTACGAGCAGTACTTC.

J is TRBJ2-3 and V is TRBV5-5, with 12 bases aligning to TRBD2. CDR1 is SGHKS and CDR2 is YYEKEE in the germline V gene (reference sequence). The CDR3 covers 16 residues. Unmatched junction bases numbered 7, after V lost 3 bases and J lost 5 bases. In DNA form, the CDR3 reads TGTGCCAGCAGCTCCCTAGCGGGGGGGCTCAGAGATACGCAGTATTTT. Encoded protein: CASSSLAGGLRDTQYF.

The chain uses TRBV6-2 or TRBV6-3 and TRBJ2-7; D might be TRBD1 (6 bases). V gave up 2 bases and J gave up 11 bases, with 16 bases separating them. The CDR3 is 13 residues long. Looked up from germline, CDR1 is MNHEY and CDR2 is SVGEGT. The CDR3 region is CASSYKGQRFEYF. The DNA for the CDR3 is TGTGCCAGCAGTTACAAGGGACAACGATTCGAGTACTTC.

The rearrangement uses TRBV7-2 and TRBJ1-5; D is unclear. Germline loops: CDR1 SGHTA, CDR2 FQGNSA. The CDR3 is 16 amino acids. V shed 1 base and J shed 0 bases, with 10 bases lying between them. The CDR3 region has the DNA TGTGCCAGCAGCTTAGGGGCAGTCTATAGCAATCAGCCCCAGCATTTT. This encodes CASSLGAVYSNQPQHF.

This clonotype was found a few times. The V and J genes are TRBV27 and TRBJ2-5; 8 bases fit TRBD1. Trimming took 5 bases from V and 4 from J; bases not matched to a gene: 12. The CDR3 runs to 16 residues. Germline CDR1 MNHEY, CDR2 SMNVEV (reference sequence). The CDR3 nucleotides are TGTGCCAGCAGTCCCCTACCTTCGACAGGGGTAGAGACCCAGTACTTC. It is translated as CASSPLPSTGVETQYF.

This rearrangement joins TRBV20-1 to TRBJ1-1; no clear D gene. V was pared by 4 bases and J by 0 bases, with 6 bases between. The CDR3 spans 12 residues. CDR1 and CDR2 (germline): DFQATT, SNEGSKA (reference sequence). The CDR3 DNA follows: TGCAGTGCTATGCGGTTGAACACTGAAGCTTTCTTT. Protein sequence: CSAMRLNTEAFF.

The rearrangement links TRBV9 to TRBJ2-4; maybe TRBD1 (6 bases). This CDR3 has 14 amino acids. V lost 4 bases and J lost 0, with 8 bases in between. Germline assignment: CDR1 SGDLS and CDR2 YYNGEE. This chain's CDR3 is CASSRDIAKNIQYF. The CDR3 bases are TGTGCCAGCAGCCGGGACATAGCCAAAAACATTCAGTACTTC. Complete variable domain (other parts from reference TRBV9 and TRBJ2-4): DSGVTQTPKHLITATGQRVTLRCSPRSGDLSVYWYQQSLDQGLQFLIQYYNGEERAKGNILERFSAQQFPDLHSELNLSSLELGDSALYFCASSRDIAKNIQYFGAGTRLSVL.

This clonotype came up a few times. V usage is TRBV6-5 and J usage is TRBJ2-1; D is possibly TRBD1 (5 bases). CDR1 and CDR2 from the germline V gene are MNHEY and SVGAGI. The CDR3 is made up of 14 amino acids. Trimming took 4 bases from V and 5 from J, leaving 12 bases between them. Here the CDR3 reads CASSWGGANNEQFF. CDR3 nucleotide sequence: TGTGCCAGCAGTTGGGGTGGGGCTAACAATGAGCAGTTCTTC.

The chain uses TRBV12-3 or TRBV12-4 and TRBJ1-2, with TRBD1 identical over 8 bases. The CDR3 covers 14 residues. V trimming: 3 bases; J trimming: 8 bases; junction bases outside the gene matches: 8. The chain's CDR3 is CASSLGQARGGYTF. CDR3 DNA: TGTGCCAGCAGTTTGGGACAGGCGAGAGGCGGCTACACCTTC.

The chain carries TRBV6-6 and TRBJ2-3; D is ambiguous. The CDR3 is made up of 14 amino acids. Germline-derived CDR1 and CDR2 are MNHNY and SVGAGI (reference sequence). Trimming cost V 2 bases and J 4 bases, with 10 bases left between them. The CDR3 coding sequence is TGTGCCAGCAGTTACGAACTGAAGTCAGATACGCAGTATTTT. Translation gives CASSYELKSDTQYF.

This clonotype appeared a few times. V gene TRBV2 combines with J gene TRBJ2-1, with no clear D. The DNA matches TRBJ2-5 better at its end, which makes the J call doubtful. The germline CDR1 and CDR2 sequences are SNHLY and FYNNEI. The CDR3 consists of 14 residues. CDR3 amino acids: CASSEDRQIETQYF. Written as DNA, the CDR3 is TGTGCCAGCAGTGAGGATAGGCAGATAGAGACCCAGTACTTC.

The chain carries TRBV4-3 and TRBJ1-2, with 7 positions matching TRBD1. The CDR3 is 16 residues long. Germline assignment: CDR1 LGHNA and CDR2 YSLEER. Trimming removed 1 base from V and 2 bases from J; junction bases left unmatched: 7. CDR3 DNA: TGCGCCAGCAGCCAAGTTTTCCAGGGGGTAAACTATGGCTACACCTTC. This codes for CASSQVFQGVNYGYTF.

This clonotype was seen more than once but under ten times. The CDR3 sequence: CASSLFLSSYNSPLHF. The DNA of the CDR3 is TGTGCCAGCAGCTTATTCCTAAGCTCCTATAATTCACCCCTCCACTTT. The V gene is TRBV7-9, the J gene TRBJ1-6; D is unresolved. Trimming removed 2 bases at V and 0 bases at J, with 8 bases between. The CDR3 runs 16 residues. Germline V lookup: CDR1 SEHNR, CDR2 FQNEAQ (reference sequence).

V and J are TRBV6-5 and TRBJ2-5, with 7 nucleotides matching TRBD2. CDR1 is MNHEY and CDR2 is SVGAGI in the germline V gene. The CDR3 is 15 residues long. V lost 5 bases and J lost 2; bases outside the gene matches: 8. The CDR3 loop is CASSPLGGLQETQYF. In DNA form, the CDR3 reads TGTGCCAGCAGTCCCCTGGGGGGGTTGCAAGAGACCCAGTACTTC.

This chain joins TRBV6-6 and TRBJ1-6; perhaps TRBD1 as D (5 bases). Trimming removed 7 bases at V and 11 bases at J, with 12 bases between. The CDR3 is made up of 12 amino acids. CDR1 and CDR2 (germline): MNHNY, SVGAGI (reference sequence). The CDR3 loop reads CASTLLGPPLHF. CDR3 in DNA: TGTGCCAGCACCCTCCTGGGGCCACCCCTCCACTTT.

This clonotype was found a few times. This chain connects TRBV28 to TRBJ2-5; tentative D call: TRBD2 (5 bases). The germline V gene encodes CDR1 MDHEN and CDR2 SYDVKM. The CDR3 is made up of 13 amino acids. Deletions cut 6 bases from V and 5 bases from J, with 13 bases between. CDR3 DNA: TGTGCCAGCAGACACCCGGGCGGGGAGACCCAGTACTTC. Translation: CASRHPGGETQYF.

This clonotype has only a few counts. The chain couples TRBV2 to TRBJ1-6; D is undetermined. CDR1 and CDR2 (germline): SNHLY, FYNNEI. V was shortened by 6 bases and J by 9 bases, with 18 bases between the two germline ends. The CDR3 covers 15 residues. The CDR3 here is CASSGGALGVSPLHF. The DNA for the CDR3 is TGTGCCAGCAGCGGAGGAGCTTTGGGCGTTTCACCCCTCCACTTT.